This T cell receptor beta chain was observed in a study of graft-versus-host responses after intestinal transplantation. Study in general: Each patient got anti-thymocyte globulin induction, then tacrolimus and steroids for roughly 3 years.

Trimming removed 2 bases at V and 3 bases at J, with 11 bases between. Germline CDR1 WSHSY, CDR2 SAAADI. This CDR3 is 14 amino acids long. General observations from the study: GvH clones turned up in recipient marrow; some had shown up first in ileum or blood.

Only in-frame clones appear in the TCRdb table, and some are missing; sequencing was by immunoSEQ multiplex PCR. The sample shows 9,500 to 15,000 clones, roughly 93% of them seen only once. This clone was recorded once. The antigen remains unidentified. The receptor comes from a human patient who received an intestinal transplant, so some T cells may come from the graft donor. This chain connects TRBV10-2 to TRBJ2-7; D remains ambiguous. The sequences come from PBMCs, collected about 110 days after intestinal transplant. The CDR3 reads CASSEPRVHYEQYF. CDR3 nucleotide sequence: TGCGCCAGCAGTGAGCCAAGGGTCCACTACGAGCAGTACTTC.